This T cell receptor (beta chain) is from a study of vaccination and CD4 T cells after COVID-19. Background on the study: Median time from COVID diagnosis to post-COVID sampling was over 80 days (35 to 161). Controls used CEFX viral epitopes (positive), HIV-1 Nef peptides (negative), or no peptide.

The Oncomine TCR Beta short-read assay sequenced DNA from cultured CD4+ T cells. TCRdb re-called the PCR reads through MiXCR, storing one row per CDR3 protein. The table shows just under 20,000 distinct CDR3 sequences, with around a quarter occurring only once. Regarding treatment: approximately nine-day PBMC culture with coronavirus spike peptide pools or control peptides (ViraFEST assay). CDR3 length: 15 residues. Germline V gene sequence: CDR1 MNHEY, CDR2 SMNVEV (reference sequence). V was cut by 0 bases and J by 3 bases, with 11 bases left in between. This clonotype was counted a few times. Its matching antigen is unknown.

V usage is TRBV27 and J usage is TRBJ1-2; no clear D gene. The sequence derives from a human donor with COVID-19. Sequenced: cultured CD4+ T cells from blood. The CDR3 DNA reads TGTGCCAGCAGTTTATCGAAGGGCCCCTACTATGGCTACACCTTC. This gives the protein CASSLSKGPYYGYTF.